A selection of T cell receptor beta chains follows, all from one sample in a study of blood T cell repertoires in COVID-19. Using immunoSEQ multiplex PCR, the repertoire was profiled, and TCRdb retains in-frame clones only, with some absent. The repertoire has some 530,000 clones, approximately 86% of them found once; the top ten carry more than 7.5%. Sequencing was done on a sample of PBMCs or T cells enriched from blood (not recorded which). The source of these receptors is a woman aged 60-75 years who had recovered from COVID-19. CDR3s include the opening cysteine and the closing phenylalanine or tryptophan. D genes are given only for firm matches. The listing skips clone size in some rows; elsewhere it reads once, few, many or a size class.

v_gene: TRBV7-2
abundance: .
j_gene: TRBJ1-1
d_gene: TRBD1
CDR3aa: CASSAQGAANTEAFF
CDR3nt: TGTGCCAGCAGCGCACAGGGGGCCGCGAACACTGAAGCTTTCTTT

v_gene: TRBV11-3
abundance: .
j_gene: TRBJ2-2
d_gene: .
CDR3aa: CASSLELGGAGELFF
CDR3nt: TGTGCCAGCAGCTTAGAGTTGGGGGGTGCAGGGGAGCTGTTTTTT

v_gene: TRBV11-2
abundance: .
j_gene: TRBJ1-1
d_gene: .
CDR3aa: CASSLDREGSTEAFF
CDR3nt: TGTGCCAGCAGCTTAGATCGGGAGGGTTCCACTGAAGCTTTCTTT

v_gene: TRBV2
abundance: .
j_gene: TRBJ2-3
d_gene: TRBD2
CDR3aa: CASTLAGGGADTQYF
CDR3nt: TGTGCCAGTACACTAGCGGGGGGAGGTGCAGATACGCAGTATTTT

v_gene: TRBV13
abundance: once
j_gene: TRBJ2-7
d_gene: .
CDR3aa: CASSLGLEFGSVEQYF
CDR3nt: TGTGCCAGCAGCTTAGGCCTTGAGTTTGGGAGTGTTGAGCAGTACTTC

v_gene: TRBV2
abundance: .
j_gene: TRBJ2-3
d_gene: .
CDR3aa: CASSETSTDTQYF
CDR3nt: TGTGCCAGCAGTGAGACTAGCACAGATACGCAGTATTTT

v_gene: TRBV5-1
abundance: .
j_gene: TRBJ2-3
d_gene: .
CDR3aa: CASGPGWELTDTQYF
CDR3nt: TGCGCCAGCGGCCCGGGGTGGGAACTCACAGATACGCAGTATTTT

v_gene: TRBV7-6
abundance: .
j_gene: TRBJ2-5
d_gene: TRBD2
CDR3aa: CASSQPGLAGGPGRYSPQYF
CDR3nt: TGTGCCAGCAGCCAACCGGGACTAGCGGGGGGGCCGGGTCGGTACTCCCCCCAGTACTTC

v_gene: TRBV29-1
abundance: once
j_gene: TRBJ2-3
d_gene: .
CDR3aa: CSDANRDLSTDTQYF
CDR3nt: TGCAGCGACGCGAACAGGGATCTTAGCACAGATACGCAGTATTTT

v_gene: TRBV4-1
abundance: .
j_gene: TRBJ1-6
d_gene: .
CDR3aa: CASSGAFNSPLHF
CDR3nt: TGCGCCAGCAGCGGGGCTTTCAATTCACCCCTCCACTTT

v_gene: TRBV6-6
abundance: .
j_gene: TRBJ2-7
d_gene: TRBD1
CDR3aa: CASSYGRDSPYEQYF
CDR3nt: TGTGCCAGCAGTTACGGACGGGACAGTCCCTACGAGCAGTACTTC

v_gene: TRBV5-1
abundance: .
j_gene: TRBJ2-1
d_gene: TRBD1
CDR3aa: CASSRGQGADEQFF
CDR3nt: TGCGCCAGCAGCAGGGGACAGGGGGCGGATGAGCAGTTCTTC

v_gene: TRBV2
abundance: .
j_gene: TRBJ1-4
d_gene: .
CDR3aa: CASSYSSGTNEKLFF
CDR3nt: TGTGCCAGCAGTTACAGCAGTGGGACTAATGAAAAACTGTTTTTT

v_gene: TRBV27
abundance: .
j_gene: TRBJ1-2
d_gene: .
CDR3aa: CASSLRGGYGYTF
CDR3nt: TGTGCCAGCAGTTTACGGGGAGGGTATGGCTACACCTTC

v_gene: TRBV7-9
abundance: .
j_gene: TRBJ2-3
d_gene: .
CDR3aa: CASSLGGPSKDTQYF
CDR3nt: TGTGCCAGCAGCCTCGGGGGGCCATCCAAGGATACGCAGTATTTT

v_gene: TRBV10-1
abundance: .
j_gene: TRBJ1-5
d_gene: TRBD1
CDR3aa: CASSERGQGSNQPQHF
CDR3nt: TGCGCCAGCAGTGAAAGAGGACAGGGTAGCAATCAGCCCCAGCATTTT

v_gene: TRBV5-4
abundance: .
j_gene: TRBJ2-1
d_gene: .
CDR3aa: CASSQYQLGADEQFF
CDR3nt: TGTGCCAGCAGCCAATACCAGTTAGGGGCCGATGAGCAGTTCTTC

v_gene: TRBV18
abundance: .
j_gene: TRBJ2-4
d_gene: TRBD2
CDR3aa: CASSPPGGKNIQYF
CDR3nt: TGTGCCAGCTCACCTCCGGGGGGGAAAAACATTCAGTACTTC

v_gene: TRBV27
abundance: .
j_gene: TRBJ1-5
d_gene: TRBD1
CDR3aa: CASSLQGASYSNQPQHF
CDR3nt: TGTGCCAGCAGTTTACAGGGGGCTTCCTATAGCAATCAGCCCCAGCATTTT

v_gene: TRBV5-4
abundance: .
j_gene: TRBJ2-3
d_gene: TRBD1
CDR3aa: CASSLRDRGLDTQYF
CDR3nt: TGTGCCAGCAGCTTAAGGGACAGGGGTTTAGATACGCAGTATTTT

v_gene: TRBV6-1
abundance: .
j_gene: TRBJ2-5
d_gene: .
CDR3aa: CASSEVRDTQETQYF
CDR3nt: TGTGCCAGCAGTGAAGTTAGGGACACCCAAGAGACCCAGTACTTC

v_gene: TRBV2
abundance: .
j_gene: TRBJ2-2
d_gene: .
CDR3aa: CASSTGTGELFF
CDR3nt: TGTGCCAGCAGTACGGGCACCGGGGAGCTGTTTTTT

v_gene: TRBV2
abundance: once
j_gene: TRBJ1-1
d_gene: .
CDR3aa: CASSVVRGGTEAFF
CDR3nt: TGTGCCAGCAGTGTTGTAAGGGGTGGCACTGAAGCTTTCTTT

v_gene: TRBV10-3
abundance: few
j_gene: TRBJ1-1
d_gene: .
CDR3aa: CAISDFPQTAFNTEAFF
CDR3nt: TGTGCCATCAGTGACTTCCCTCAGACAGCCTTTAACACTGAAGCTTTCTTT

v_gene: TRBV12-3/TRBV12-4
abundance: .
j_gene: TRBJ2-3
d_gene: .
CDR3aa: CASNRDGADTQYF
CDR3nt: TGTGCCAGCAACAGAGACGGTGCAGATACGCAGTATTTT

v_gene: TRBV29-1
abundance: .
j_gene: TRBJ1-3
d_gene: .
CDR3aa: CSVGSGSSGNTIYF
CDR3nt: TGCAGCGTTGGGTCGGGGAGCTCTGGAAACACCATATATTTT